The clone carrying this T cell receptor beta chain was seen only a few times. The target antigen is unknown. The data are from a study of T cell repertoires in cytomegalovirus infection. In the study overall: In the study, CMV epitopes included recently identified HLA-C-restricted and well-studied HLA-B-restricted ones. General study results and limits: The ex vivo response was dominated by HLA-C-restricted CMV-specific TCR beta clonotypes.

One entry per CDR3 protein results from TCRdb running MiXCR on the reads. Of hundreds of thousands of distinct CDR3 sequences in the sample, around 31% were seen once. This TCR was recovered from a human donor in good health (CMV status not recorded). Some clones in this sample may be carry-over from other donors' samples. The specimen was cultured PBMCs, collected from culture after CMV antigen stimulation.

The CDR3 nucleotides read TGTGCCAGCTCATCGACACATCAAGAGACCCAGTACTTC. Its translation is CASSSTHQETQYF. The chain carries TRBV18 and TRBJ2-5; D unresolved. The CDR3 consists of 13 residues. V lost 5 bases and J lost 2, with 9 bases in between. In germline, CDR1 is KGHSH, CDR2 LQKENI.